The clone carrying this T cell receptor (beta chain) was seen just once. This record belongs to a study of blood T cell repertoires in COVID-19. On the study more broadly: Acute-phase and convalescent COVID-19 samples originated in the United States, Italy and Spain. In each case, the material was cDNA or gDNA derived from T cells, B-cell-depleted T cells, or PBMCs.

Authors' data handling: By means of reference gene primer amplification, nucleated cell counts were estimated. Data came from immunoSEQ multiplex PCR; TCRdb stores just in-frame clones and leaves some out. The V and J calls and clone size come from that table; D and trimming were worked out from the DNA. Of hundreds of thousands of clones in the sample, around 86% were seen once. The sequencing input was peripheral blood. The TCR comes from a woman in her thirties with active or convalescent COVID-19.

Written as DNA, the CDR3 is TGCGCCAGCAGCACCTCCGACAGGGCCGGTGGCTACACCTTC. Protein: CASSTSDRAGGYTF. The J gene is TRBJ1-2, the V gene TRBV5-1; 7 bases fit TRBD1. The germline gives CDR1 SGHRS, CDR2 YFSETQ. There are 14 residues in the CDR3. V trimming: 4 bases; J trimming: 7 bases; junction bases outside the gene matches: 10.